The present TCR beta chain was sequenced within a study of T cells in Graves' hyperthyroidism and ophthalmopathy. Study-level results: Ophthalmopathy was model-predicted a median 6.5 months pre-onset.

J lost 5 bases, V lost 3 bases, and 8 bases had no gene match. CDR3 length: 16 amino acids. The germline V gene encodes CDR1 MNHEY and CDR2 SMNVEV (reference sequence). The study enrolled patients aged 18 to 65 with newly diagnosed hyperthyroidism of under 2 months' duration. RNA transcripts served as the template for amplifying TCR beta CDR3 regions. The HTBI primer set served for first-round RT-PCR of the TCR CDR3. TCRdb called the multiplex PCR reads again in MiXCR, with one record for every CDR3 protein. The sample includes fewer than 400,000 distinct CDR3 sequences, 16% of them seen just once. In the case of this clonotype: Its antigen is not known.

The clonotype comes from a man between 25 and 39 years old with Graves' hyperthyroidism. The sample consisted of blood. The V gene is TRBV27, the J gene TRBJ2-3; 10 nucleotides agree with TRBD2. The CDR3 region is CASSFSSIAGGDTQYF. CDR3 sequence (DNA): TGTGCCAGCAGTTTTAGTTCTATAGCGGGAGGAGATACGCAGTATTTT.